These T cell receptor beta chains were read from a single sample in a study of T-cell memory formation after mild COVID-19. Via MiXCR, TCRdb re-called the 5' RACE reads, giving one row per CDR3 protein. This table holds 100,000 to 150,000 distinct CDR3 sequences, roughly 6.2% found once. Sample: PBMCs or a T cell subset sorted from them (not recorded which). The receptors derive from an adult woman who had mild COVID-19 (a few samples of this study predate the infection). Cell type and time point are not known. The CDR3 runs from the conserved cysteine through the conserved F or W. Each record gives: J gene, clone size, V gene, D gene, CDR3 DNA, CDR3 protein. The D gene is left open where the match is weak. Clone size is given for some rows only: seen once, a few or many times, or a class if the clone is expanded.

>TRBJ2-1|many|TRBV12-3/TRBV12-4|TRBD2
TGTGCCAGCAGTTCCGCGGGACTAGCGGGGACGAATGAGCAGTTCTTC
CASSSAGLAGTNEQFF
>TRBJ2-2|.|TRBV6-5|.
TGTGCCAGCAGTTTTGTGGGGGCTGGCACCGGGGAGCTGTTTTTT
CASSFVGAGTGELFF
>TRBJ2-7|many|TRBV7-2|TRBD2
TGTGCCAGCAGCGGGGGGGGTTCCTACGAGCAGTACTTC
CASSGGGSYEQYF
>TRBJ1-5|few|TRBV19|.
TGTGCCAGTAGTATGGACAGCGTTTATCAGCCCCAGCATTTT
CASSMDSVYQPQHF
>TRBJ2-2|many|TRBV4-2|.
TGTGCCAGCACCCCAGGGGGGGGGTACCCCGGGGAGCTGTTTTTT
CASTPGGGYPGELFF
>TRBJ2-1|few|TRBV3-1|.
TGTGCCAGCAGCCAATCGGGAGTCCCCCATGAGCAGTTCTTC
CASSQSGVPHEQFF
>TRBJ2-1|.|TRBV11-2|TRBD1
TGTGCCAGCAGCGCGTCCCGACAGGGAGTGGGATACAATGAGCAGTTCTTC
CASSASRQGVGYNEQFF
>TRBJ2-2|.|TRBV10-2|.
TGCGCCAGCAGTGAGCCGGGCCGCGGGGAGCTGTTTTTT
CASSEPGRGELFF
>TRBJ1-1|.|TRBV5-1|TRBD1
TGCGCCAGCAGCTCTCGGACAGGAGTTAACACTGAAGCTTTCTTT
CASSSRTGVNTEAFF
>TRBJ1-1|.|TRBV27|.
TGTGCCAGCAGTTTACGTCGCAGTATGAACACTGAAGCTTTCTTT
CASSLRRSMNTEAFF
>TRBJ2-7|.|TRBV4-3|TRBD2
TGCGCCAGCAGCCCGGGACTAGCGGGAACACCCGAGCAGTACTTC
CASSPGLAGTPEQYF
>TRBJ1-5|few|TRBV20-1|TRBD1
TGCAGTGCTCGGGACAGGGGTGGGCAGCCCCAGCATTTT
CSARDRGGQPQHF
>TRBJ2-7|many|TRBV19|.
TGTGCCAGTAGTGTGAGCGGAACTGGGCCCTATGAGCAGTACTTC
CASSVSGTGPYEQYF
>TRBJ2-7|many|TRBV5-1|.
TGCGCCAGCAGCTTGGGCGGACGGACTTACGAGCAGTACTTC
CASSLGGRTYEQYF
>TRBJ2-5|.|TRBV6-5|TRBD2
TGTGCCAGCAGGACTAGCGGGAGGGCTTTAGAGACCCAGTACTTC
CASRTSGRALETQYF
>TRBJ2-3|.|TRBV2|.
TGTGCCAGCAGTGAAATTAGGCCGGAGTTT
CASSEIRPEF
>TRBJ2-5|few|TRBV7-2|.
TGTGCCAGCAGTTACAGTCAAGAGACCCAGTACTTC
CASSYSQETQYF
>TRBJ2-6|.|TRBV12-3/TRBV12-4|TRBD1
TGTGCCAGCAGAAGGACAGGACGAAGCTCTGGGGCCAACGTCCTGACTTTC
CASRRTGRSSGANVLTF
>TRBJ1-2|.|TRBV27|TRBD1
TGTGCCAGCAGTTTAACAAGACAGGGGCACTATGGCTACACCTTC
CASSLTRQGHYGYTF
>TRBJ2-4|few|TRBV19|TRBD2
TGTGCCAGTAGTACCGGGACTATTCGAATAGCCAAAAACATTCAGTACTTC
CASSTGTIRIAKNIQYF
>TRBJ2-3|.|TRBV6-5|TRBD2
TGTGCCAGCAGTTACGGGACTAGCCGCACAGATACGCAGTATTTT
CASSYGTSRTDTQYF
>TRBJ2-5|few|TRBV10-3|.
TGTGCCATCAGTGATATTAACCAAGAGACCCAGTACTTC
CAISDINQETQYF
>TRBJ2-7|few|TRBV9|.
TGTGCCAGCAGCGGGACTCCTCTGGGTTTTACCTACGAGCAGTACTTC
CASSGTPLGFTYEQYF
>TRBJ2-7|few|TRBV3-1|.
TGTGCCAGCAGCGTTAAAACGGGACACGCGGCCTACGAGCAGTACTTC
CASSVKTGHAAYEQYF
>TRBJ2-6|.|TRBV20-1|.
TGCAGTGCTAGAGTCAGGGGTGGGTCTAGCTCTGGGGCCAACGTCCTGACTTTC
CSARVRGGSSSGANVLTF
>TRBJ2-3|many|TRBV24-1|.
TGTGCCATCAGTGAGGGGGGGCAAGGCACAGATACGCAGTATTTT
CAISEGGQGTDTQYF
>TRBJ2-3|many|TRBV5-6|TRBD1
TGTGCCAGCAGCTCGGACAGGGCAGATACGCAGTATTTT
CASSSDRADTQYF
>TRBJ2-7|many|TRBV4-3|TRBD1
TGCGCCAGCAGCCAAGGACGGCCAGGGGGCGAGCAGTACTTC
CASSQGRPGGEQYF
>TRBJ2-5|.|TRBV12-3/TRBV12-4|.
TGTGCCAGCACCCCGGGGCGAGCGGTAGAGACCCAGTACTTC
CASTPGRAVETQYF
>TRBJ1-1|.|TRBV7-3|.
TGTGCCAGCAGCTTAACACCGGGGTTCGGTGAAGCTTTCTTT
CASSLTPGFGEAFF
>TRBJ1-4|many|TRBV29-1|TRBD1
TGCAGCGTCCTACAGGGGGCTAATGAAAAACTGTTTTTT
CSVLQGANEKLFF
>TRBJ1-4|few|TRBV7-8|.
TGTGCCAGCAGCCCTCTCCCGGGGACTGAGAATGAAAAACTGTTTTTT
CASSPLPGTENEKLFF
>TRBJ2-7|many|TRBV5-1|.
TGCGCCAGCAGCTTGGGGGACGTCTCCTACGAGCAGTACTTC
CASSLGDVSYEQYF
>TRBJ2-1|many|TRBV2|.
TGTGCCAGCAGTGCGACAGTTTTCTCCTACAATGAGCAGTTCTTC
CASSATVFSYNEQFF
>TRBJ2-2|few|TRBV11-2|TRBD2
TGTGCCAGCAGCTTAGGTCGCGGGAGTAAGGCCGGGGAGCTGTTTTTT
CASSLGRGSKAGELFF
>TRBJ1-3|many|TRBV18|TRBD1
TGTGCCAGCTCACCATTAGGGACAGGTGACTCTGGAAACACCATATATTTT
CASSPLGTGDSGNTIYF
>TRBJ2-4|few|TRBV12-3/TRBV12-4|TRBD2
TGTGCCAGCAGTTTCTCCCCCACGGGACTACAAAACATTCAGTACTTC
CASSFSPTGLQNIQYF